The source of this T cell receptor (beta chain) is a study of CD8+ T cells in alopecia areata. Study findings and constraints: Normal scalp had lower clonality than lesional scalp, with alopecia totalis/universalis lesions showing this most strongly.

As the sequencing template, cDNA was produced by extracting RNA and reverse transcribing it. TCRdb's table, derived via immunoSEQ multiplex PCR, lists solely in-frame clones and lacks some. Counted here are 150,000 to 200,000 clones, about 66% occurring once; the ten biggest clones make up about an eighth. On this clone: The antigen is not known.

V was clipped by 2 bases and J by 6 bases; unmatched bases: 12. This CDR3 contains 18 residues. The germline V gene encodes CDR1 MNHEY and CDR2 SMNVEV (reference sequence). Alopecia areata patients provided lesional scalp punch biopsies and peripheral blood. This clonotype was obtained from a human donor with alopecia areata. The starting material was CD8+ T cells sorted from blood, obtained at week 0. The genes are TRBV27 and TRBJ2-1, with 11 bases aligning to TRBD2. CDR3 in DNA: TGTGCCAGCAGTTTAGAGGGGCTAGCGGGGGGCTTTGGCAATGAGCAGTTCTTC. Translating gives CASSLEGLAGGFGNEQFF.